What follows is one T cell receptor (beta chain) and its context. The data belong to a study of blood T cell repertoires in COVID-19. Overall study context: Acute and convalescent COVID-19 specimens originated in the United States, Italy and Spain.

Original processing notes: Amplification from reference gene primers served as the basis for estimated nucleated cell counts. Measured with immunoSEQ multiplex PCR; TCRdb has only the in-frame clones, and not every one. From that table come the V and J calls and clone size; the DNA was used to work out D and trimming. This repertoire shows some 170,000 clones, roughly 87% found once; its top ten account for 8% to 9.5%. After removal of 6 bases from V and 3 bases from J, the junction contained 7 bases not matched to a gene. CDR1 and CDR2 (germline): SGHRS, YFSETQ. The CDR3 contains 15 residues. The sample comprised peripheral blood. The chain is built from TRBV5-1 and TRBJ2-1; TRBD1 matches at 9 bases. The receptor's source is a woman aged 70 to 79 with acute or convalescent COVID-19. CDR3 DNA sequence: TGCGCCAGCAATCCGGGACAGGGAGGCTACAATGAGCAGTTCTTC. It translates to CASNPGQGGYNEQFF.